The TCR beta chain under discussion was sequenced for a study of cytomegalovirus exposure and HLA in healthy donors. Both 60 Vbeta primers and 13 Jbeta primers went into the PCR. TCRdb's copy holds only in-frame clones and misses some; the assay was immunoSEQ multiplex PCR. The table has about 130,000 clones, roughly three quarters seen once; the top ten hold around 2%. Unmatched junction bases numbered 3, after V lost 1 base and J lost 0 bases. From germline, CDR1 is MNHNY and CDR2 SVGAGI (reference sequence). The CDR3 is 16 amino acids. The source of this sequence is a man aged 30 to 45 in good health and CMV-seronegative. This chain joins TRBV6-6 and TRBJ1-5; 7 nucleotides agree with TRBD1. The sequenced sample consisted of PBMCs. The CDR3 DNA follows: TGTGCCAGCAGTTACTTGGGACAGAATAGCAATCAGCCCCAGCATTTT. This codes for CASSYLGQNSNQPQHF.